The next 8 T cell receptor beta chains were all read from a single sample in a study of PD-1 blockade in classical Hodgkin lymphoma. The method was immunoSEQ multiplex PCR; TCRdb's version includes in-frame clones alone and lacks a portion of them. The table lists approximately 58,000 clones, 75% to 95% of them singletons. All trial patients relapsed after autologous stem cell transplantation. The sequencing used peripheral blood mononuclear cells (PBMCs), collected before the second cycle of nivolumab. These receptors were obtained from a human donor with classical Hodgkin lymphoma.

The genes are TRBV27 and TRBJ2-3, with TRBD2 identical over 7 bases. Per germline, CDR1 MNHEY and CDR2 SMNVEV (reference sequence). This CDR3 is built from 15 residues. V shed 6 bases and J 1 base; nucleotides not matched to a gene: 7. The CDR3 region is CASSSGTIRTDTQYF. DNA of the CDR3: TGTGCCAGCAGCTCCGGGACTATACGCACAGATACGCAGTATTTT.

The V gene is TRBV7-2, the J gene TRBJ1-3; D unclear. CDR1 is SGHTA, CDR2 FQGNSA, per germline. V was pared by 5 bases and J by 0 bases, with 11 bases between. The CDR3 sequence is 15 residues long. The CDR3 is CASSDGRNSGNTIYF. The DNA of the CDR3 is TGTGCCAGCAGCGACGGACGGAACTCTGGAAACACCATATATTTT. The variable domain in full, completed from reference TRBV7-2 and TRBJ1-3, reads GAGVSQSPSNKVTEKGKDVELRCDPISGHTALYWYRQSLGQGLEFLIYFQGNSAPDKSGLPSDRFSAERTGGSVSTLTIQRTQQEDSAVYLCASSDGRNSGNTIYFGEGSWLTVV.

This clone appeared once. This chain links TRBV7-3 with TRBJ2-2; D gene unclear. Deletions cut 2 bases from V and 0 bases from J, with 4 bases between. Germline values: CDR1 SGHTA, CDR2 FQGTGA. This CDR3 region has 14 residues. This chain's CDR3 is CASSLAANTGELFF. The CDR3 DNA sequence: TGTGCCAGCAGCTTAGCAGCGAACACCGGGGAGCTGTTTTTT.

The chain joins TRBV10-1 to TRBJ2-7, with 9 bases identical to TRBD1. The CDR3 extends over 14 amino acids. CDR1 and CDR2 from the germline V gene are WNHNN and SYGVQD (reference sequence). Germline trimming cut 5 bases from V and 2 bases from J; bases unmatched to any gene: 4. CDR3 DNA sequence: TGCGCCAGCAGTTCACAGGGGGCGCCCTACGAGCAGTACTTC. Encoded protein: CASSSQGAPYEQYF.

This clone was seen once. The chain joins TRBV7-6 to TRBJ2-7, with D possibly TRBD2 on 7 matching bases. V gave up 1 base and J gave up 1 base, with 14 bases separating them. Looked up from germline, CDR1 is SGHVS and CDR2 is FNYEAQ. The CDR3 is made up of 16 amino acids. The CDR3 sequence is CASSLVAGAISYEQYF. As DNA, the CDR3 is TGTGCCAGCAGCTTAGTGGCGGGGGCTATTTCCTACGAGCAGTACTTC.

This chain links TRBV28 with TRBJ1-3; the D gene is possibly TRBD1 (5 bases). The CDR3 runs 15 residues. V lost 3 bases and J 7 bases, leaving 16 bases between the germline ends. The germline V gene has CDR1 MDHEN and CDR2 SYDVKM. DNA of the CDR3: TGTGCCAGCAGTTTCCCTCCCACAGGACATAACACCATATATTTT. Translated, it gives CASSFPPTGHNTIYF.

This chain connects TRBV9 to TRBJ2-2; unclear D gene. This CDR3 has 13 residues. Germline CDR1 reads SGDLS; CDR2 reads YYNGEE. Trimming pared 0 bases from V and 4 bases from J, leaving 4 bases between. For the CDR3, the DNA is TGTGCCAGCAGCGTAGTGGTCACCGGGGAGCTGTTTTTT. Protein sequence: CASSVVVTGELFF. The full variable domain, rest sourced from reference TRBV9 and TRBJ2-2, is DSGVTQTPKHLITATGQRVTLRCSPRSGDLSVYWYQQSLDQGLQFLIQYYNGEERAKGNILERFSAQQFPDLHSELNLSSLELGDSALYFCASSVVVTGELFFGEGSRLTVL.

The J gene is TRBJ2-7, the V gene TRBV6-1; D may be TRBD1 (6 bases). This CDR3 spans 13 amino acids. With 6 bases removed from V and 3 bases from J, the gap between germline ends came to 12 bases. The germline CDR1 and CDR2 sequences are MNHNS and SASEGT. The CDR3 here is CASRQGAGYEQYF. The CDR3 region has the DNA TGTGCCAGCAGACAGGGAGCCGGCTACGAGCAGTACTTC.